This T cell receptor (beta chain) was recorded in a study of control samples from healthy donors and cancer patients. CDR3 length equals 14 residues. Losses at the gene ends were 3 bases for V and 7 bases for J; bases not matched to a gene: 4. Germline-derived CDR1 and CDR2 are SGHRS and YFSETQ. Libraries were prepared by immunoSEQ multiplex PCR; TCRdb keeps only in-frame clonotypes and omits some of them. The data show over 150,000 clones, roughly 92% seen once. The V call is TRBV5-1, the J call TRBJ1-4; 9 bases agree with TRBD1. Sequencing used blood. This TCR was sampled from a woman between 18 and 30 years old in good health. The CDR3 loop reads CASSYRGPGEKLFF. The DNA for the CDR3 is TGCGCCAGCAGCTACAGGGGGCCGGGTGAAAAACTGTTTTTT.